This paragraph reports one T cell receptor (beta chain). The target antigen is unknown. The sample comes from a study of Graves' ophthalmopathy and Graves' hyperthyroidism. The study's findings and limits: Distinction of ophthalmopathy from stable hyperthyroidism by a 13-signature model reached over 85% sensitivity and 75% to 84% specificity.

The CDR3 has 14 amino acids. Germline values: CDR1 SGHRS, CDR2 YFSETQ. With 6 bases removed from V and 6 bases from J, the gap between germline ends came to 15 bases. The authors amplified TCR beta CDR3 regions from RNA transcripts. The authors performed first-round RT-PCR with HTBI primers and then a second-round multiplex PCR. TCRdb passed the multiplex PCR reads through MiXCR, listing each CDR3 protein once. The sample yields 200,000 to 250,000 distinct CDR3 sequences, roughly 21% seen once. This TCR was sampled from a woman in her 50s with Graves' ophthalmopathy. The source material was peripheral blood. The chain couples TRBV5-1 to TRBJ2-2, with D unresolved. The CDR3 sequence: CASNKDSPPGELFF. CDR3 in DNA: TGCGCCAGCAACAAGGATTCGCCCCCCGGGGAGCTGTTTTTT.